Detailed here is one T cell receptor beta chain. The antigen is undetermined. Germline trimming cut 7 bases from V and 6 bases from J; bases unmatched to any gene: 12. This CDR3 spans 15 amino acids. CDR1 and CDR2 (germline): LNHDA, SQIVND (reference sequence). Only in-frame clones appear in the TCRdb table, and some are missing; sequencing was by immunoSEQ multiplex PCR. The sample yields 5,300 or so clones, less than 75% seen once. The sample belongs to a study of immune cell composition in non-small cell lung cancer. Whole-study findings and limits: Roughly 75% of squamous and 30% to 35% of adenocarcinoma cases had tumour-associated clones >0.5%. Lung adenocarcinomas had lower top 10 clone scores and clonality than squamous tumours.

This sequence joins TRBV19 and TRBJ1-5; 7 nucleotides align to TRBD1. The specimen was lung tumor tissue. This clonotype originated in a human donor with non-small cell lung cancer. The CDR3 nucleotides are TGTGCCAGTACCCGGGACAGTCAGGTGGGTCAGCCCCAGCATTTT. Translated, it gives CASTRDSQVGQPQHF.